This record looks at one T cell receptor beta chain sequence and its context. Its specificity is unknown. Germline V CDR1 and CDR2: LGHNA, YNFKEQ. V dropped 0 bases and J dropped 2 bases, with 10 bases sitting between them. This CDR3 has 15 amino acids. This specimen belongs to a study of T cell repertoires in cytomegalovirus infection. Study-wide results and caveats: CMV-specific TCR beta clonotypes restricted by HLA-C were the ones dominating the ex vivo response. Carriers of CMV and the relevant HLA type were discriminated by public TCR beta frequency.

TCRdb reanalysed the reads using MiXCR and keeps one entry per CDR3 protein. The repertoire holds more than 250,000 distinct CDR3 sequences, with approximately 13% as singletons. Sequences were obtained from PBMCs. The receptor's source is a human donor in good health (CMV status not recorded). Some clones in this sample may be carry-over from other donors' samples. This sequence joins TRBV4-2 and TRBJ1-2, with unresolved D. CDR3 bases: TGTGCCAGCAGCCAAGATCACCAAGCGAACTATGGCTACACCTTC. Protein: CASSQDHQANYGYTF.